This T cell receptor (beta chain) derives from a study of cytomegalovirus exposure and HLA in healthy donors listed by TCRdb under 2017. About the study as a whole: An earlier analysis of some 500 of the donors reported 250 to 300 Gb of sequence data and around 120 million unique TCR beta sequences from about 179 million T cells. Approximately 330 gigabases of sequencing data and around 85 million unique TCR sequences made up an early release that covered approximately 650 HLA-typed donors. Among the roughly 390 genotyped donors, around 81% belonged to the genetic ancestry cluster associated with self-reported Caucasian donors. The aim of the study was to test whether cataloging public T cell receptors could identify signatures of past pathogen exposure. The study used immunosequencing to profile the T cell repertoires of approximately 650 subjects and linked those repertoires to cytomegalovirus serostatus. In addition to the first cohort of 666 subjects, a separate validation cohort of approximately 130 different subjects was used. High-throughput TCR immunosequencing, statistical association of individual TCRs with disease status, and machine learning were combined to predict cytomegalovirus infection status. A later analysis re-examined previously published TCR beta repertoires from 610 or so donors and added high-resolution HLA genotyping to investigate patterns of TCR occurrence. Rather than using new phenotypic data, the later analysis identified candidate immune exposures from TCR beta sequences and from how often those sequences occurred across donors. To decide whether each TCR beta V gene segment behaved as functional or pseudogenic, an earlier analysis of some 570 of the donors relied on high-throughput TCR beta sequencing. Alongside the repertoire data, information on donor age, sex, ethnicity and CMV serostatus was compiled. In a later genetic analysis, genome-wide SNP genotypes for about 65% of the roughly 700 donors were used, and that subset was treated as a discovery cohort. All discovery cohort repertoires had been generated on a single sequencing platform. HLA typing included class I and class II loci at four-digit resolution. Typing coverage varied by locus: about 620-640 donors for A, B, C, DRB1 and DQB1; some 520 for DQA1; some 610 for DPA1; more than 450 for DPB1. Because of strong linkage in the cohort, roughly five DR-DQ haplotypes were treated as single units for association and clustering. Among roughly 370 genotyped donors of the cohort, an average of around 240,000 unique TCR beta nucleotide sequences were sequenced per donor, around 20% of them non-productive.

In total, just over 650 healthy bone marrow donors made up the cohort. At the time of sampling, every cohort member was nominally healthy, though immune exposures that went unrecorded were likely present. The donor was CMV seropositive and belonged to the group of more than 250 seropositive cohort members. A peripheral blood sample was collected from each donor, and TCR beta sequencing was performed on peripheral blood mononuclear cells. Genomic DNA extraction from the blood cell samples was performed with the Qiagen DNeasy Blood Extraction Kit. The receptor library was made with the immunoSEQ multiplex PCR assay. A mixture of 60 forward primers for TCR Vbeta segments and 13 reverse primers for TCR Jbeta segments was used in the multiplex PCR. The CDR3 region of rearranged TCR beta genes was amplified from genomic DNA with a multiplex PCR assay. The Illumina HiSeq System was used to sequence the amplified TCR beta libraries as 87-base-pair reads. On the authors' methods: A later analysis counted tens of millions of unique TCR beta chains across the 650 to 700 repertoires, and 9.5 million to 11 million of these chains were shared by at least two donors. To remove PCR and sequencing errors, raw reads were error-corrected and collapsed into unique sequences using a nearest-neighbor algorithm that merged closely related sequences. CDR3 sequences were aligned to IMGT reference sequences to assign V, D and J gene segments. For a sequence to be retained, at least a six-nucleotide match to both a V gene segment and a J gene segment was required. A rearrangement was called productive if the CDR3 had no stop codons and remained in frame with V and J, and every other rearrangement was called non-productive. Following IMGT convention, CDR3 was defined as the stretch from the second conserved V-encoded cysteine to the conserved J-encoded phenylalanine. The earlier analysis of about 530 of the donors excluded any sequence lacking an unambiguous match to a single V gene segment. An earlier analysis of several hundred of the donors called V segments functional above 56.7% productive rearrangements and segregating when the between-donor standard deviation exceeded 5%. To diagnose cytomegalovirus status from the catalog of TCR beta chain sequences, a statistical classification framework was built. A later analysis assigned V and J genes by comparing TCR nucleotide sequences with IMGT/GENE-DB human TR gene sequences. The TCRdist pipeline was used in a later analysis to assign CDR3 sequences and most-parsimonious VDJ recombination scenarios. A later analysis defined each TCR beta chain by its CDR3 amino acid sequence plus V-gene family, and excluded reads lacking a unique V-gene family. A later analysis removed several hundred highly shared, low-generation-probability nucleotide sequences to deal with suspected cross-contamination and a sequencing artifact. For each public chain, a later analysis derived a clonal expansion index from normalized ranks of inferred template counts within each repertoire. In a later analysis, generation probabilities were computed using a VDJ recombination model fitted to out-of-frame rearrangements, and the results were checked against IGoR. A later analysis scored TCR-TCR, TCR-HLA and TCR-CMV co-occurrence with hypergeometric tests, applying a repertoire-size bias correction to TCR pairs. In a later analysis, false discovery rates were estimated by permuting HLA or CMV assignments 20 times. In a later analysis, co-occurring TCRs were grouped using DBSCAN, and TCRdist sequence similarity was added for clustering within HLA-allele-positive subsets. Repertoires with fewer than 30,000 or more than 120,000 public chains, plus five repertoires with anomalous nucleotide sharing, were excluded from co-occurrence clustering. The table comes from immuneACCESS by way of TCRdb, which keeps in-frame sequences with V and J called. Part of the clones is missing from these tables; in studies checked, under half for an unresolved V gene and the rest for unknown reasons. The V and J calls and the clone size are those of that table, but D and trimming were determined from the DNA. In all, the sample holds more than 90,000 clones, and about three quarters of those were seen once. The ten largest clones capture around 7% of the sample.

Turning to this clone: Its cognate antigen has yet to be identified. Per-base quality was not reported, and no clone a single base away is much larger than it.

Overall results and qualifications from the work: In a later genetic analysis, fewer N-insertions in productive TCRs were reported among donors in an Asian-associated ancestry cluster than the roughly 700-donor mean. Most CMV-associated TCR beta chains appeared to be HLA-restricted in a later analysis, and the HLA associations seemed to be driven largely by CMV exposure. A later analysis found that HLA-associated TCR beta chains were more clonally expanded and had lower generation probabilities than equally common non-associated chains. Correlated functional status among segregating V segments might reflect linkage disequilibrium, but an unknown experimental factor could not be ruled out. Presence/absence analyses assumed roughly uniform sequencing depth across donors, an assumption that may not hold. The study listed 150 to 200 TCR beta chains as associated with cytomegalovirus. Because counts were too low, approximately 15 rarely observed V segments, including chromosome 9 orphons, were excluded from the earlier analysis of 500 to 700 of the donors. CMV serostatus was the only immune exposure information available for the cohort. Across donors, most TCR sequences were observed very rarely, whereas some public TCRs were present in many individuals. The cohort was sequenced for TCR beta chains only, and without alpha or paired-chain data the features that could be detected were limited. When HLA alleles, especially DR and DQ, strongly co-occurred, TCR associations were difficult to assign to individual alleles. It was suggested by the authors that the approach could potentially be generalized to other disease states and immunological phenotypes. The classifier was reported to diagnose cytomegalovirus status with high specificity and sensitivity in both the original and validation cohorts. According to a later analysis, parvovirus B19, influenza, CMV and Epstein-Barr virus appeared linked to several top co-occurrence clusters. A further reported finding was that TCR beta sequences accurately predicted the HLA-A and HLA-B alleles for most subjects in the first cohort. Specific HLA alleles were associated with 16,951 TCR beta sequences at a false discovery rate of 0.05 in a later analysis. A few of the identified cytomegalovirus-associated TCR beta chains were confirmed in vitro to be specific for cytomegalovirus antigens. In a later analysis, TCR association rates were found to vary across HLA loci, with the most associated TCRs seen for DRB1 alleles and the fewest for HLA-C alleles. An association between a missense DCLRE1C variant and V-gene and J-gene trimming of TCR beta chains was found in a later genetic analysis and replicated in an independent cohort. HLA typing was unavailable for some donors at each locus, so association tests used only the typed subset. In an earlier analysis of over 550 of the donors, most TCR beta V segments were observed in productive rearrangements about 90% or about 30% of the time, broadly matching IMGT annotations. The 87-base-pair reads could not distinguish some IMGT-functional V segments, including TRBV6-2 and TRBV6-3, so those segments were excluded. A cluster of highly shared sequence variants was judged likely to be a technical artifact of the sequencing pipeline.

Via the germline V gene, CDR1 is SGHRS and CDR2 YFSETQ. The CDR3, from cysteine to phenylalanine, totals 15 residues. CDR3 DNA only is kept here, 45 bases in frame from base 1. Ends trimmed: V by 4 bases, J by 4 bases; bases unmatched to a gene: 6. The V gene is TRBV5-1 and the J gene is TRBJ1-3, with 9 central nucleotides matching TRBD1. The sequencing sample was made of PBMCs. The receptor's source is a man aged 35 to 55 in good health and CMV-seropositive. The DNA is TGCGCCAGCAGCCCCGGGACAGGGTTCGGAAACACCATATATTTT. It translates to CASSPGTGFGNTIYF. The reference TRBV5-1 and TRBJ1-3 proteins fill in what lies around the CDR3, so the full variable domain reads KAGVTQTPRYLIKTRGQQVTLSCSPISGHRSVSWYQQTPGQGLQFLFEYFSETQRNKGNFPGRFSGRQFSNSRSEMNVSTLELGDSALYLCASSPGTGFGNTIYFGEGSWLTVV.